The clone carrying this T cell receptor (beta chain) was detected ten times or more. These data originate in a study of identical twins. TCRdb re-derived calls from the 5' RACE reads in MiXCR, one entry per CDR3 protein. The data show 250,000 to 350,000 distinct CDR3 sequences, about 8.3% seen once. V dropped 4 bases and J dropped 1 base, with 4 bases sitting between them. The CDR3 spans 12 residues. Germline V gives CDR1 SQVTM, CDR2 ANQGSEA. The same data also contributed to another study, on yellow fever vaccine responses in identical twins.

Sequenced material: memory (CD45RO+) T cells sorted from blood. The gene calls are TRBV29-1 and TRBJ1-4; no firm D call. The sequence derives from a woman aged 18-29 years in good health. The CDR3 protein is CSVGQTNEKLFF. CDR3 nucleotides: TGCAGCGTTGGACAAACTAATGAAAAACTGTTTTTT.